The 8 T cell receptor beta chains given below trace back to one sample, sequenced in a study of shared clonotypes between healthy human individuals. The protocol was immunoSEQ multiplex PCR, while the TCRdb copy is restricted to in-frame clones and leaves out a portion. The repertoire includes 2 million to 3 million clones, under 95% of them detected once, and roughly 0.36% sits in the top ten. The sequencing input was naive CD4+ T cells from PBMCs. The subset is: CD45RA+ positively selected. All receptors come from a man younger than 30 in good health. Some clones in this sample may be carry-over from other donors' samples.

The chain recombines TRBV9 with TRBJ2-2; tentative D call: TRBD1 (7 bases). Germline V gene sequence: CDR1 SGDLS, CDR2 YYNGEE. There are 16 residues in the CDR3. V was clipped by 3 bases and J by 3 bases, with 15 bases between them. CDR3 coding DNA: TGTGCCAGCAGCGGCAACAGGGGCGGGGACACCGGGGAGCTGTTTTTT. Translation gives CASSGNRGGDTGELFF.

The V and J genes are TRBV5-6 and TRBJ2-3; D remains ambiguous. Germline CDR1 SGHDT, CDR2 YYEEEE. The CDR3 is 12 residues long. The V end was cut by 0 bases, the J end by 5 bases, with 4 bases between. The CDR3 coding sequence is TGTGCCAGCAGCTTGGCCTTAGATACGCAGTATTTT. Translating it yields CASSLALDTQYF. Full variable domain (rest looked up from reference TRBV5-6 and TRBJ2-3): DAGVTQSPTHLIKTRGQQVTLRCSPKSGHDTVSWYQQALGQGPQFIFQYYEEEERQRGNFPDRFSGHQFPNYSSELNVNALLLGDSALYLCASSLALDTQYFGPGTRLTVL.

This chain connects TRBV4-1 to TRBJ2-3; D unclear. This CDR3 comprises 18 residues. Germline CDR1 reads MGHRA; CDR2 reads YSYEKL. The germline V and J ends were trimmed by 0 bases and 0 bases, with 16 bases remaining between them. The CDR3 bases are TGCGCCAGCAGCCAAGATAACGGGCTCTCCCCTAGCACAGATACGCAGTATTTT. It codes for CASSQDNGLSPSTDTQYF.

V usage is TRBV19 and J usage is TRBJ2-5; D could derive from TRBD1 or TRBD2 (5 bases each). Trimming stripped 6 bases from V and 3 bases from J, with 17 bases between. This CDR3 is built from 15 residues. The germline V gene has CDR1 LNHDA and CDR2 SQIVND (reference sequence). CDR3: CASRGPGLGKETQYF. CDR3 DNA: TGTGCCAGTAGGGGGCCGGGGTTGGGGAAAGAGACCCAGTACTTC. Drawing the rest from reference TRBV19 and TRBJ2-5, the complete variable domain is DGGITQSPKYLFRKEGQNVTLSCEQNLNHDAMYWYRQDPGQGLRLIYYSQIVNDFQKGDIAEGYSVSREKKESFPLTVTSAQKNPTAFYLCASRGPGLGKETQYFGPGTRLLVL.

This chain joins TRBV29-1 and TRBJ2-7; 10 positions match TRBD2. Germline values: CDR1 SQVTM, CDR2 ANQGSEA. The CDR3 has 15 residues. V dropped 4 bases and J dropped 1; count of bases not matched to a gene: 7. The CDR3 region has the DNA TGCAGCGTTGGGGCTAGCGGGAGAGGTTCCTACGAGCAGTACTTC. Encoded protein: CSVGASGRGSYEQYF.

The chain uses TRBV18 and TRBJ1-2; 8 nucleotides match TRBD1. The CDR3 is 14 amino acids. V gave up 5 bases and J gave up 8 bases; unmatched junction bases: 10. Germline lookup yields CDR1 KGHSH and CDR2 LQKENI. The CDR3 loop reads CASSSALQGEGYTF. The CDR3, as DNA: TGTGCCAGCTCATCCGCATTACAGGGGGAAGGCTACACCTTC.

V and J are TRBV7-8 and TRBJ1-3; D is unclear. Trimming took 3 bases from V and 0 from J, leaving 15 bases between them. Looked up from germline, CDR1 is SGHVS and CDR2 is FQNEAQ. This CDR3 region has 17 residues. The CDR3 DNA sequence: TGTGCCAGCAGCTTGGATGAAGTAGTCCGCTCTGGAAACACCATATATTTT. It codes for CASSLDEVVRSGNTIYF. Variable domain in full (rest from reference TRBV7-8 and TRBJ1-3): GAGVSQSPRYKVAKRGQDVALRCDPISGHVSLFWYQQALGQGPEFLTYFQNEAQLDKSGLPSDRFFAERPEGSVSTLKIQRTQQEDSAVYLCASSLDEVVRSGNTIYFGEGSWLTVV.

About this clone: Other DNA sequences in the same sample also yield this CDR3. V is TRBV5-4 and J is TRBJ2-3, with a possible D match to TRBD1 (7 bases). The CDR3 totals 15 residues. V dropped 0 bases and J dropped 3 bases, with 11 bases sitting between them. Germline V CDR1 and CDR2: SGHNT, YYREEE (reference sequence). The DNA for the CDR3 is TGTGCCAGCAGCTTGGGACAGGGAGGAACAGATACGCAGTATTTT. Its translation: CASSLGQGGTDTQYF.